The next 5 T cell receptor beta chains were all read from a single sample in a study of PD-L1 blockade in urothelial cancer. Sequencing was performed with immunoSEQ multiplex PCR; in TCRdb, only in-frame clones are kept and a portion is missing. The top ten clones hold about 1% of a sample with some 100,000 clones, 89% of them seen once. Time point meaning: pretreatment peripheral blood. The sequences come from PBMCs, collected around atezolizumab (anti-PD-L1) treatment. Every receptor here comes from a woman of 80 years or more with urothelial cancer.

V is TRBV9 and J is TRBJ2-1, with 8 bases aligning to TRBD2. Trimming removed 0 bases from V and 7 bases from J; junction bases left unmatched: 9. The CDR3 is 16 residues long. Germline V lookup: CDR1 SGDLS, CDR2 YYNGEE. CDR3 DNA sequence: TGTGCCAGCAGCGTAGAACCGGCTAGCGGGCGGAATGAGCAGTTCTTC. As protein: CASSVEPASGRNEQFF.

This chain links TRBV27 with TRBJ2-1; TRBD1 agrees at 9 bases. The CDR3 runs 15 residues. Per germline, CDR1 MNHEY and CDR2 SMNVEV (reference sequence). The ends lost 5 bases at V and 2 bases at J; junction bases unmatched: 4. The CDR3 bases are TGTGCCAGCAGTCGGACAGGGGATACCTACAATGAGCAGTTCTTC. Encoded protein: CASSRTGDTYNEQFF.

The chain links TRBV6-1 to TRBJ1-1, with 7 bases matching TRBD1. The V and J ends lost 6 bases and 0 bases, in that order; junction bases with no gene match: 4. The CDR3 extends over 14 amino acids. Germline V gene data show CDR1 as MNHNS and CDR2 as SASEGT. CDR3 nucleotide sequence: TGTGCCAGCAGATCGGGACAGTTGAACACTGAAGCTTTCTTT. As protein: CASRSGQLNTEAFF.

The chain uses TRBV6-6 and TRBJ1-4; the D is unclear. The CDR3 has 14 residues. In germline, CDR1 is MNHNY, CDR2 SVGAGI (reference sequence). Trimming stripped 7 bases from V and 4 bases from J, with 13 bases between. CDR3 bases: TGTGCCAGCACCCGAAGCCTGAGTAATGAAAAACTGTTTTTT. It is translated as CASTRSLSNEKLFF.

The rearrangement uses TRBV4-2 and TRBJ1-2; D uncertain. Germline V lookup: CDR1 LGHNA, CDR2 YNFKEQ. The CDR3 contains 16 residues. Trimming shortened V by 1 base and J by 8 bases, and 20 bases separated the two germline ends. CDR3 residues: CASSQGLGGSMLGYTF. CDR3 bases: TGTGCCAGCAGCCAAGGGCTAGGTGGGAGTATGTTGGGCTACACCTTC.